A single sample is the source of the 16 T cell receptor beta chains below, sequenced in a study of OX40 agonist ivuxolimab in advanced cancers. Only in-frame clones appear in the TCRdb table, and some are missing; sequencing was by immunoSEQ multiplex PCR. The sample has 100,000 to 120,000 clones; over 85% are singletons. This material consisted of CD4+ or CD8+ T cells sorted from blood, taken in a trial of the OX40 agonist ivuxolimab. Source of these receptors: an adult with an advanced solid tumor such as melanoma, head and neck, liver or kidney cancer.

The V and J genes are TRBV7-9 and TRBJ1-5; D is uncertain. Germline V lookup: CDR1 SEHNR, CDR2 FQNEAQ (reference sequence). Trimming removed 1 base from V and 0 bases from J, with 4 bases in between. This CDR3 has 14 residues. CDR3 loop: CASSLENSNQPQHF. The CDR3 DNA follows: TGTGCCAGCAGCTTAGAGAATAGCAATCAGCCCCAGCATTTT.

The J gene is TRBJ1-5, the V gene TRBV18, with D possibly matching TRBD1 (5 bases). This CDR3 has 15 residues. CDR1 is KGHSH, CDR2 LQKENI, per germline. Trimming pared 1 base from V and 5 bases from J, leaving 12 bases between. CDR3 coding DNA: TGTGCCAGCTCACCACAGGGGAGTAGGTATCAGCCCCAGCATTTT. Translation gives CASSPQGSRYQPQHF. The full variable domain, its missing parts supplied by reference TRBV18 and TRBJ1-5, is NAGVMQNPRHLVRRRGQEARLRCSPMKGHSHVYWYRQLPEEGLKFMVYLQKENIIDESGMPKERFSAEFPKEGPSILRIQQVVRGDSAAYFCASSPQGSRYQPQHFGDGTRLSIL.

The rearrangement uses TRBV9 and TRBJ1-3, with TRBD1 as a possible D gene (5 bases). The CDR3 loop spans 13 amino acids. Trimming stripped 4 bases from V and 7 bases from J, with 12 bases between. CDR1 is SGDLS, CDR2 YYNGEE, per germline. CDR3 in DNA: TGTGCCAGCAGCATAGGGGTTGCGAACACCATATATTTT. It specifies CASSIGVANTIYF.

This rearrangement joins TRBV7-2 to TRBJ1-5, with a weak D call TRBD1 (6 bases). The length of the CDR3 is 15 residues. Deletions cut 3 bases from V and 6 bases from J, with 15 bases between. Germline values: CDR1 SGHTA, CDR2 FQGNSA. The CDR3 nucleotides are TGTGCCAGCAGCTTGTCAGGGGTTGCCGTTCAGCCCCAGCATTTT. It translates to CASSLSGVAVQPQHF.

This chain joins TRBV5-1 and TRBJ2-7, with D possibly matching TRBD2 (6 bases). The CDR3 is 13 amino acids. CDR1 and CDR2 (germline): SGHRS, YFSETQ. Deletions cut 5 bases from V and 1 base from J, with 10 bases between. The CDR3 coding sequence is TGCGCCAGCAGACCGGGACTTTCCTACGAGCAGTACTTC. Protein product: CASRPGLSYEQYF.

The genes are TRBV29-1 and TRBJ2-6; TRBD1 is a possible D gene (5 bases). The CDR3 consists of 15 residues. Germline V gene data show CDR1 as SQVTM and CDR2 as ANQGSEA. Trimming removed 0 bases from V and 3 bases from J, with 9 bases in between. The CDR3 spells CSVEDQGGGANVLTF. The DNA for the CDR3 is TGCAGCGTTGAAGATCAGGGCGGTGGGGCCAACGTCCTGACTTTC.

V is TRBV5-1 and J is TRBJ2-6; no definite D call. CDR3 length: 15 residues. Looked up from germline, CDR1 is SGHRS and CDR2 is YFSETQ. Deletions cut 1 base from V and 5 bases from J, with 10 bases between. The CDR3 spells CASSLREGRANVLTF. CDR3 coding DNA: TGCGCCAGCAGCTTGAGGGAAGGGCGGGCCAACGTCCTGACTTTC.

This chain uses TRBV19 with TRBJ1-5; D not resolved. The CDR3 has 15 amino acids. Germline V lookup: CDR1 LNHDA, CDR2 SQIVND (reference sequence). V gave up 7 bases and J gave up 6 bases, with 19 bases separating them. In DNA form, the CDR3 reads TGTGCCAGTACCGAGGGTTATCTATGGGGTCAGCCCCAGCATTTT. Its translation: CASTEGYLWGQPQHF. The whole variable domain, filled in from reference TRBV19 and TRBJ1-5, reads DGGITQSPKYLFRKEGQNVTLSCEQNLNHDAMYWYRQDPGQGLRLIYYSQIVNDFQKGDIAEGYSVSREKKESFPLTVTSAQKNPTAFYLCASTEGYLWGQPQHFGDGTRLSIL.

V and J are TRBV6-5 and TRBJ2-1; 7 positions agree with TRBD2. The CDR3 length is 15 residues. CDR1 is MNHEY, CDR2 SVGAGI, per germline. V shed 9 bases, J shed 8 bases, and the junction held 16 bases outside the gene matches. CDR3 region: CASRGAGLAIDEQFF. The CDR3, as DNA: TGTGCCAGTCGGGGAGCGGGGCTAGCGATCGATGAGCAGTTCTTC.

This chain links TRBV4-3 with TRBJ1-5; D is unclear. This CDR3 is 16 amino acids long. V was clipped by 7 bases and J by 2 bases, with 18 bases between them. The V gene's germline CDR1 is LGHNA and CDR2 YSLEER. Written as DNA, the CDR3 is TGCGCCAGCACCACCCACCCAGCCCGCGGCAATCAGCCCCAGCATTTT. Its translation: CASTTHPARGNQPQHF.

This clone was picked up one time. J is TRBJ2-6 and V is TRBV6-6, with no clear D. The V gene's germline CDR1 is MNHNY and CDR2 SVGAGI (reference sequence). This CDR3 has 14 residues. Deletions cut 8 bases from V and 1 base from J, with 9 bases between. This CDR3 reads CASLPRSGANVLTF. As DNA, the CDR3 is TGTGCCAGCCTCCCTCGGTCTGGGGCCAACGTCCTGACTTTC.

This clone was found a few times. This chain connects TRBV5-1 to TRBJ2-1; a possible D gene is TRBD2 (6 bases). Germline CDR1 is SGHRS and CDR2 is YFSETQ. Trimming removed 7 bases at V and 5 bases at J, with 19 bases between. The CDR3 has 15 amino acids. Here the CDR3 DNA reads TGCGCCAGCGGGGGACTTTCTAGCTCGGACAATGAGCAGTTCTTC. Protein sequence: CASGGLSSSDNEQFF.

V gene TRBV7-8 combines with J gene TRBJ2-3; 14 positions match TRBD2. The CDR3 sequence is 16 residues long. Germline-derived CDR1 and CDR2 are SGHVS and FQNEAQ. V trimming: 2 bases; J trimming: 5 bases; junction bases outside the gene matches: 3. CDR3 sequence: CASSLRLAGGLDTQYF. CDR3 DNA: TGTGCCAGCAGCTTAAGACTAGCGGGGGGGCTAGATACGCAGTATTTT.

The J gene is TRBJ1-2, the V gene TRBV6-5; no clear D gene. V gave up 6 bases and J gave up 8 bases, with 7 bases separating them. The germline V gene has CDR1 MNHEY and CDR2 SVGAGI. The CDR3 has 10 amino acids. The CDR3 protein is CASSREGYTF. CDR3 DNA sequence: TGTGCCAGCAGCCGGGAGGGCTACACCTTC.

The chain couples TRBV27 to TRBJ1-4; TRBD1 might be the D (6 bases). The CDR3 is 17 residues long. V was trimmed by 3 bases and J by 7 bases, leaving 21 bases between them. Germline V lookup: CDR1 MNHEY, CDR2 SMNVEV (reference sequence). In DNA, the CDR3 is TGTGCCAGCAGTTTGGAGACCCCAGGGGCGGAAGGTGAAAAACTGTTTTTT. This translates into CASSLETPGAEGEKLFF.

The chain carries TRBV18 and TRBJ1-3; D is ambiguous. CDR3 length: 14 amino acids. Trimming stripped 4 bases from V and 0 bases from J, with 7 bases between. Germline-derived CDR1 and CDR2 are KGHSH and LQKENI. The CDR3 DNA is TGTGCCAGCTCACTACAGAGCTCTGGAAACACCATATATTTT. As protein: CASSLQSSGNTIYF.